These 15 T cell receptor beta chains were sequenced from one sample in a study of cytomegalovirus exposure and HLA in healthy donors. With 60 Vbeta and 13 Jbeta primers, the PCR was carried out. The method was immunoSEQ multiplex PCR; TCRdb's version includes in-frame clones alone and lacks a portion of them. This table has 160,000 or so clones, 84% appearing once. Sequencing was carried out using PBMCs. The receptors were sampled from a man between 18 and 35 years old in good health and CMV-seronegative.

The chain combines TRBV7-2 with TRBJ1-1; D call uncertain. Germline V lookup: CDR1 SGHTA, CDR2 FQGNSA. V lost 1 base to trimming and J lost 11 bases, with 20 bases between them. This CDR3 is 15 amino acids long. In DNA form, the CDR3 reads TGTGCCAGCAGCTTAGGGGCGCGCAGCTTTCAGGTGGCTTTCTTT. Translation gives CASSLGARSFQVAFF.

The chain recombines TRBV28 with TRBJ2-7; 11 nucleotides agree with TRBD2. There are 16 residues in the CDR3. The J segment lost 2 bases and the V segment lost 8 bases, leaving 11 bases of the junction unmatched. Germline CDR1 and CDR2: MDHEN and SYDVKM. The CDR3 loop is CASDQFLTSGTYEQYF. CDR3 DNA: TGTGCCAGCGATCAATTCCTGACTAGCGGGACCTACGAGCAGTACTTC. The full variable domain, with the rest looked up from reference TRBV28 and TRBJ2-7, is DVKVTQSSRYLVKRTGEKVFLECVQDMDHENMFWYRQDPGLGLRLIYFSYDVKMKEKGDIPEGYSVSREKKERFSLILESASTNQTSMYLCASDQFLTSGTYEQYFGPGTRLTVT.

The chain uses TRBV6-1 and TRBJ1-1, with D hard to call. Trimming stripped 5 bases from V and 0 bases from J, with 13 bases between. The CDR3 contains 15 residues. The germline CDR1 and CDR2 sequences are MNHNS and SASEGT. The CDR3 spells CASSFGSSMNTEAFF. CDR3 coding DNA: TGTGCCAGCAGTTTTGGCAGTTCCATGAACACTGAAGCTTTCTTT.

This clone came up a few times. V is TRBV6-1 and J is TRBJ2-7; D unresolved. The CDR3 extends over 12 amino acids. Looked up from germline, CDR1 is MNHNS and CDR2 is SASEGT. V lost 1 base, J lost 6 bases, and 7 bases lay in between. The CDR3 loop reads CASSEGSGEQYF. CDR3 DNA sequence: TGTGCCAGCAGTGAAGGTTCCGGCGAGCAGTACTTC.

The J gene is TRBJ2-2, the V gene TRBV6-1; D ambiguous. Per the germline V gene, CDR1 is MNHNS and CDR2 is SASEGT. The V end lost 6 bases, the J end lost 0 bases, and 5 bases lay between the germline ends. This CDR3 has 13 residues. CDR3 sequence: CASSRTNTGELFF. The CDR3 DNA reads TGTGCCAGCAGCAGAACGAACACCGGGGAGCTGTTTTTT.

The chain combines TRBV9 with TRBJ2-7; perhaps TRBD1 as D (5 bases). This CDR3 comprises 13 residues. Germline CDR1 and CDR2: SGDLS and YYNGEE. The ends were cut back, 4 bases at V and 6 bases at J, with 14 bases in the middle. CDR3 in DNA: TGTGCCAGCAGCACAGGACCTGGGTTCGAGCAGTACTTC. Protein product: CASSTGPGFEQYF. Looking up the rest from reference TRBV9 and TRBJ2-7 gives the full variable domain: DSGVTQTPKHLITATGQRVTLRCSPRSGDLSVYWYQQSLDQGLQFLIQYYNGEERAKGNILERFSAQQFPDLHSELNLSSLELGDSALYFCASSTGPGFEQYFGPGTRLTVT.

This chain connects TRBV12-1 to TRBJ1-5. TRBV12-1 is labeled a pseudogene. CDR3 length: 15 amino acids. The CDR3 coding sequence is TGTGCCAGCAGCGCCCGAGAGCGTAGCAATCAGCCCCAGCATTTT. This translates into CASSARERSNQPQHF.

Only a few counts were recorded for this clone. The chain employs TRBV6-5 and TRBJ1-2, with 8 nucleotides matching TRBD1. This CDR3 comprises 15 residues. Germline V CDR1 and CDR2: MNHEY, SVGAGI. Trimming cost V 0 bases and J 7 bases; bases outside gene matches: 7. The CDR3 loop is CASSYSRTGLGGYTF. The DNA of the CDR3 is TGTGCCAGCAGTTACTCGAGGACAGGGCTGGGTGGCTACACCTTC.

This chain connects TRBV30 to TRBJ2-6, with 11 positions matching TRBD1. After removal of 4 bases from V and 3 bases from J, the junction contained 11 bases not matched to a gene. CDR1 is GTSNPN and CDR2 is SVGIG in the germline V gene (reference sequence). The CDR3 spans 18 residues. The CDR3 loop is CAWITPGTGGYGANVLTF. The CDR3 nucleotides are TGTGCCTGGATAACGCCCGGGACAGGGGGTTATGGGGCCAACGTCCTGACTTTC.

The genes are TRBV7-6 and TRBJ2-2, with D tentatively TRBD1 (7 bases). This CDR3 region has 15 residues. Germline V gives CDR1 SGHVS, CDR2 FNYEAQ. V was trimmed by 0 bases and J by 3 bases, leaving 8 bases between them. The CDR3 loop is CASSLARGDTGELFF. Here the CDR3 DNA reads TGTGCCAGCAGCTTAGCCAGGGGGGACACCGGGGAGCTGTTTTTT.

This chain joins TRBV29-1 and TRBJ2-4; 10 nucleotides agree with TRBD1. The CDR3 is made up of 18 amino acids. The V gene end was trimmed by 1 base and the J gene end by 1 base; junction bases not matched to a gene: 10. Germline values: CDR1 SQVTM, CDR2 ANQGSEA. The CDR3 protein is CSVEVLGQGIGAKNIQYF. CDR3 nucleotides: TGCAGCGTTGAAGTCCTGGGACAGGGGATTGGGGCCAAAAACATTCAGTACTTC.

The V gene is TRBV10-3, the J gene TRBJ1-1; D is unresolved. The V and J ends lost 6 bases and 3 bases respectively, with 23 bases between them. The germline V gene encodes CDR1 ENHRY and CDR2 SYGVKD. CDR3 length: 17 amino acids. In nucleotides, the CDR3 is TGTGCCATCAGCCCCTCAACGGGGAGGGCGGGAGACACTGAAGCTTTCTTT. It translates to CAISPSTGRAGDTEAFF.

This clone occurred a few times. This rearrangement joins TRBV6-1 to TRBJ1-3, with TRBD1 as a possible D gene (5 bases). In germline, CDR1 is MNHNS, CDR2 SASEGT. V was clipped by 2 bases and J by 2 bases, with 10 bases between them. This CDR3 region has 15 residues. CDR3 residues: CASSEPGSTGNTIYF. The CDR3 DNA follows: TGTGCCAGCAGTGAACCAGGGTCAACTGGAAACACCATATATTTT.

In DNA, the CDR3 is TGTGCCAGCAGGGGACAGGGAGAGACCCAGTACTTC. Protein: CASRGQGETQYF. This sequence joins TRBV2 and TRBJ2-5; 9 positions match TRBD1. The V and J ends lost 6 bases and 4 bases, in that order; junction bases with no gene match: 0. From germline, CDR1 is SNHLY and CDR2 FYNNEI. This CDR3 contains 12 residues.

The gene calls are TRBV6-4 and TRBJ2-3; 8 nucleotides align to TRBD1. The V gene end was trimmed by 5 bases and the J gene end by 3 bases; junction bases not matched to a gene: 7. The CDR3 is 15 residues long. CDR1 and CDR2 (germline): MRHNA, SNTAGT. Here the CDR3 reads CASSKAGGGTDTQYF. As DNA, the CDR3 is TGTGCCAGCAGTAAAGCAGGGGGCGGGACAGATACGCAGTATTTT.